This is a list of T cell receptor beta chains from one sample in a study of blood T cells in healthy people across ages. MiXCR, run by TCRdb on the 5' RACE reads, gives a single entry per CDR3 protein. The data hold about 2 million distinct CDR3 sequences, with roughly 49% observed a single time. The material sequenced was blood. Receptors were obtained from a woman aged 40 to 49 in good health. CDR3s include the opening cysteine and the closing phenylalanine or tryptophan. The D gene is left open where the match is weak. Size tells how often a clone was seen (once, few, many) or the class of an expanded clone, and some rows leave it out.

V	D	J	size	DNA	CDR3
TRBV6-2/TRBV6-3	.	TRBJ1-5	.	TGTGCCAGCAGTTACTCGGACGGTACTCAGGGGCCCCAGCATTTT	CASSYSDGTQGPQHF
TRBV20-1	.	TRBJ2-5	few	TGCAGTGCTCCTACCTGGGCCGGGGGAGAGACCCAGTACTTC	CSAPTWAGGETQYF
TRBV5-6	.	TRBJ2-5	.	TGTGCCAGCAGCTTGGATGGGGGTCAGCAGTACTTC	CASSLDGGQQYF
TRBV7-2	.	TRBJ2-7	.	TGTGCCAGCAGCTCCAACGTATGGGGAACGACCTACGAGCAGTACTTC	CASSSNVWGTTYEQYF
TRBV9	.	TRBJ2-7	.	TGTGCCAGCAGCGTAGGCAGGTCCCGCGAGCAGTACTTC	CASSVGRSREQYF
TRBV5-1	.	TRBJ2-3	.	TGCGCCAGCAGCCCCGGCGGGACAGTTTCTAGCACAGATACGCAGTATTTT	CASSPGGTVSSTDTQYF
TRBV15	.	TRBJ1-4	.	TGTGCCACCAGCAGAGAAGACAGGAGTAATGAAAAACTGTTTTTT	CATSREDRSNEKLFF
TRBV4-1	.	TRBJ2-3	.	TGCGCCAGCAGCCTCAACCCGGGCGGTAGCACAGATACGCAGTATTTT	CASSLNPGGSTDTQYF
TRBV25-1	.	TRBJ2-7	.	TGTGCCAGCAGTGGGACGACACTTTCCTACGAGCAGTACTTC	CASSGTTLSYEQYF
TRBV20-1	.	TRBJ1-2	.	TGCAGTGCTAGAGACCCGGGCTTCGGCTATGGCTACACCTTC	CSARDPGFGYGYTF
TRBV20-1	.	TRBJ1-2	.	TGCAGTGCTAGAGCGGGGGGGCTCCAGGGCTACACCTTC	CSARAGGLQGYTF
TRBV7-2	TRBD1	TRBJ1-4	few	TGTGCCAGCAGCTTGCGGACAGGACTATTTGGAGAAAAACTGTTTTTT	CASSLRTGLFGEKLFF
TRBV7-2	TRBD2	TRBJ2-1	.	TGTGCCAGCAGGGTGAGCGGGGGGGCTACTGAGCAGTTCTTC	CASRVSGGATEQFF
TRBV20-1	TRBD1	TRBJ1-4	.	TGCAGTGCTAGAGATAGACAGGGAAGTGAAAAACTGTTTTTT	CSARDRQGSEKLFF
TRBV7-5	.	TRBJ2-7	.	.	CISVPEASLHEQYF
TRBV7-2	.	TRBJ1-1	.	TGTGCCAGCAGCGGGGGGGGAGTTAAGGCCTTGAACACTGAAGCTTTCTTT	CASSGGGVKALNTEAFF
TRBV20-1	TRBD1	TRBJ1-2	.	TGCAGTGCCCAAACAGGGGGTACCTATGGCTACACCTTC	CSAQTGGTYGYTF
TRBV6-6	.	TRBJ2-6	.	TGTGCCAGCAGCAGAGTTGGGACATCGGGGGCCAACGTCCTGACTTTC	CASSRVGTSGANVLTF